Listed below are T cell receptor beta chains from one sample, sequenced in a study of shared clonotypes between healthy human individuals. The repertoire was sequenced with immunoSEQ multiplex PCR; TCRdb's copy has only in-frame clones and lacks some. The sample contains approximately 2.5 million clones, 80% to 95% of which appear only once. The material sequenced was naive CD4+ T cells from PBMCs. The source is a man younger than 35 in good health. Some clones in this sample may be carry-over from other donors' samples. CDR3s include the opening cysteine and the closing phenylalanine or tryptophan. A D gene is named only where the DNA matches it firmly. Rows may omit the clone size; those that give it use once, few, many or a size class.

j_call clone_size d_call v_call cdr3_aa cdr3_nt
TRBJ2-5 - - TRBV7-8 CASSLHGQPQETQYF TGTGCCAGCAGCCTCCACGGACAGCCCCAAGAGACCCAGTACTTC
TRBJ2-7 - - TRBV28 CASSLRGGASYEQYF TGTGCCAGCAGTTTAAGGGGTGGGGCCTCCTACGAGCAGTACTTC
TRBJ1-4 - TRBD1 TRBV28 CASSSRGQRTNEKLFF TGTGCCAGCAGTTCAAGGGGGCAGAGGACTAATGAAAAACTGTTTTTT
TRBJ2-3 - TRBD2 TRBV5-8 CASSLGLAQSTDTQYF TGTGCCAGCAGCTTGGGACTAGCGCAAAGCACAGATACGCAGTATTTT
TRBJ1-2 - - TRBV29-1 CSVEEGQGLYGYTF TGCAGCGTTGAAGAGGGTCAGGGTCTTTATGGCTACACCTTC
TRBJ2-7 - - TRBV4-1 CASSPPDGSSYEQYF TGCGCCAGCAGCCCACCCGACGGGAGCTCCTACGAGCAGTACTTC
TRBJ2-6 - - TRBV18 CASSPGRIGANVLTF TGTGCCAGCTCACCAGGTCGGATCGGGGCCAACGTCCTGACTTTC
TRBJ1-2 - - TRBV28 CASSFSVNGYTF TGTGCCAGCAGTTTTTCGGTTAATGGCTACACCTTC
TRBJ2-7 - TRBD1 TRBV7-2 CASSGRTGIAYEQYF TGTGCCAGCAGCGGGCGGACAGGGATCGCGTACGAGCAGTACTTC
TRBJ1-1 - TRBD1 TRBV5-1 CASSAINQGANTEAFF TGCGCCAGCAGCGCCATTAACCAGGGGGCGAACACTGAAGCTTTCTTT
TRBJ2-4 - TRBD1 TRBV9 CASSGYRGDKNIQYF TGTGCCAGCAGCGGATACAGGGGGGACAAAAACATTCAGTACTTC
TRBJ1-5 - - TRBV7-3 CASSLFGGINQPQHF TGTGCCAGCAGCTTATTTGGGGGGATCAATCAGCCCCAGCATTTT
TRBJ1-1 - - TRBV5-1 CASSLALREMNTEAFF TGCGCCAGCAGCTTGGCTCTCAGGGAGATGAACACTGAAGCTTTCTTT
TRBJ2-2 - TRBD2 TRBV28 CASSYMRWTSAVGELFF TGTGCCAGCAGTTACATGCGGTGGACTAGCGCTGTCGGGGAGCTGTTTTTT
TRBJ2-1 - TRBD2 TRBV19 CASSSSGTSYNEQFF TGTGCCAGTAGTTCTAGCGGGACCTCCTACAATGAGCAGTTCTTC
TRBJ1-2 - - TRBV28 CASSLRAYGYTF TGTGCCAGCAGTTTAAGGGCCTATGGCTACACCTTC
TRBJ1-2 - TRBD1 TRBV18 CASSPPGQRYGYTF TGTGCCAGCTCACCACCGGGACAGAGGTATGGCTACACCTTC
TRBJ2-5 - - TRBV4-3 CASSQDMAGTNSYF TGCGCCAGCAGCCAAGATATGGCCGGGACAAACTCGTACTTC
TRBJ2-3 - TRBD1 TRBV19 CATVDRGPDTQYF TGTGCCACCGTGGACAGGGGCCCAGATACGCAGTATTTT
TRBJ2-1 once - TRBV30 CAWTGGTYNEQFF TGTGCCTGGACAGGCGGGACCTACAATGAGCAGTTCTTC
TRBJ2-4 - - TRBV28 CASSLFATTIAKNIQYF TGTGCCAGCAGTTTATTTGCCACTACAATAGCCAAAAACATTCAGTACTTC
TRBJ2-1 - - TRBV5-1 CASAQGINGNEQFF TGCGCCAGCGCTCAGGGGATTAATGGTAATGAGCAGTTCTTC
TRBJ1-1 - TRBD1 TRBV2 CASRGTGDAEAFF TGTGCCAGCAGGGGCACAGGGGACGCTGAAGCTTTCTTT
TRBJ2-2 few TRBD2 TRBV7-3 CASSSPTILAGGDTGELFF TGTGCCAGCAGCTCCCCGACAATCTTAGCGGGAGGGGACACCGGGGAGCTGTTTTTT
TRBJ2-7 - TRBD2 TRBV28 CASRGTSGFTVVWEQYF TGTGCCAGCAGGGGGACTAGCGGGTTTACGGTTGTGTGGGAGCAGTACTTC
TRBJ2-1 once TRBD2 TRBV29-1 CSVESPLAGGPGEQFF TGCAGCGTTGAAAGCCCCCTAGCGGGAGGGCCAGGTGAGCAGTTCTTC
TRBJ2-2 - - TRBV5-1 CASSWGGAGELFF TGCGCCAGCAGCTGGGGGGGCGCCGGGGAGCTGTTTTTT
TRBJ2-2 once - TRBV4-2 CASSQLRRGIADVNTGELFF TGTGCCAGCAGCCAACTAAGAAGGGGAATAGCTGATGTGAACACCGGGGAGCTGTTTTTT
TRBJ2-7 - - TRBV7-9 CASSLGPASYEQYF TGTGCCAGCAGCTTGGGCCCAGCCTCCTACGAGCAGTACTTC
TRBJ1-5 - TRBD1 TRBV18 CASSVTGLGNQPQHF TGTGCCAGCTCAGTGACAGGGCTGGGGAATCAGCCCCAGCATTTT
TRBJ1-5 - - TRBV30 CAWAVNTNSNQPQHF TGTGCCTGGGCGGTCAATACTAATAGCAATCAGCCCCAGCATTTT
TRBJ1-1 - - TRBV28 CASSFWGRDTEAFF TGTGCCAGCAGTTTTTGGGGTCGGGACACTGAAGCTTTCTTT
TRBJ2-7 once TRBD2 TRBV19 CASSMRGRAPYEQYF TGTGCCAGTAGTATGCGTGGGAGGGCCCCCTACGAGCAGTACTTC
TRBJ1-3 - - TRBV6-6 CASSYFRESGNTIYF TGTGCCAGCAGTTACTTTAGGGAATCTGGAAACACCATATATTTT
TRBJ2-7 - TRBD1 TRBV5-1 CASTMTGKGDEQYF TGCGCCAGCACCATGACAGGGAAGGGCGACGAGCAGTACTTC
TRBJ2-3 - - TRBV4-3 CASSQGPARDQYPTDTQYF TGCGCCAGCAGCCAGGGTCCGGCCCGCGACCAATACCCCACAGATACGCAGTATTTT
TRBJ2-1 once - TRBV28 CASSRVHEQFF TGTGCCAGCAGTAGGGTGCATGAGCAGTTCTTC
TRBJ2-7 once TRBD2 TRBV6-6 CATDGTSGSMPYEQYF TGTGCCACCGATGGGACTAGCGGGAGCATGCCCTACGAGCAGTACTTC
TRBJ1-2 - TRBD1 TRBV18 CASSPGQINGYTF TGTGCCAGCTCGCCGGGACAGATCAATGGCTACACCTTC
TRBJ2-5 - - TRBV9 CASSVTGLQETQYF TGTGCCAGCAGCGTAACGGGACTCCAAGAGACCCAGTACTTC
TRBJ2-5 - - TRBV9 CASSPRGYQETQYF TGTGCCAGCAGCCCCCGCGGGTATCAAGAGACCCAGTACTTC
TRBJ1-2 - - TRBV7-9 CASSLEQTYGYTF TGTGCCAGCAGCTTGGAACAAACGTATGGCTACACCTTC
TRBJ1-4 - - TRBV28 CASSPGGATNEKLFF TGTGCCAGCAGTCCTGGGGGGGCAACTAATGAAAAACTGTTTTTT
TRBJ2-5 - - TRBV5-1 CASSQAPGLEVGTQYF TGCGCCAGCAGCCAAGCCCCGGGCCTTGAGGTGGGGACCCAGTACTTC
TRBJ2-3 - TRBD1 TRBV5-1 CASSSRQGSTDTQYF TGCGCCAGCAGCTCACGACAGGGGAGCACAGATACGCAGTATTTT
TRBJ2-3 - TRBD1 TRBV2 CASRAGPGQGTDTQYF TGTGCCAGCAGGGCGGGTCCGGGACAGGGGACAGATACGCAGTATTTT